This TCR beta chain was profiled in a study of T cell changes during pregnancy in multiple sclerosis. Sequencing was performed with immunoSEQ multiplex PCR; in TCRdb, only in-frame clones are kept and a portion is missing. The sample has about 40,000 clones; roughly 94% are singletons. Germline V CDR1 and CDR2: GTSNPN, SVGIG (reference sequence). CDR3 size: 17 residues. The V and J ends lost 8 bases and 0 bases, in that order; junction bases with no gene match: 14. The sequences come from peripheral blood, collected in the third trimester of pregnancy. The source is a female donor with multiple sclerosis, enrolled in a pregnancy study. The genes are TRBV30 and TRBJ2-7; 12 bases map to TRBD1. The CDR3 spells CAGIRRRDRGLSYEQYF. Written as DNA, the CDR3 is TGTGCCGGCATTAGGCGGCGGGACAGGGGGCTCTCCTACGAGCAGTACTTC.